One and the same sample provided the 22 T cell receptor beta chains below, sequenced in a study of cytomegalovirus exposure and HLA in healthy donors (TCRdb year 2017). The library was obtained by the immunoSEQ multiplex PCR assay. A mixture of 60 forward primers for TCR Vbeta segments and 13 reverse primers for TCR Jbeta segments was used in the multiplex PCR. Held by TCRdb, this immuneACCESS table contains in-frame sequences only and omits some clones. Under half of the omission traces to an unresolved V gene where checked; the cause of the rest is unknown. For this sample there are around 130,000 clones; 65% to 90% appear just once. The ten largest clones capture roughly 1.2% of the sample. Sequenced: PBMCs. The receptors derive from a girl aged 2 to 9 in good health and CMV-seronegative.

The chain recombines TRBV28 with TRBJ2-7; TRBD1 matches at 7 bases. Germline V gene sequence: CDR1 MDHEN, CDR2 SYDVKM. The CDR3 is 17 amino acids. Trimming took 5 bases from V and 0 from J; bases not matched to a gene: 13. The chain's CDR3 is CASSPVVTTGDSYEQYF. The DNA for the CDR3 is TGTGCCAGCAGTCCCGTGGTGACTACAGGGGACTCCTACGAGCAGTACTTC.

The chain employs TRBV28 and TRBJ2-1; D may be TRBD2 (6 bases). Germline assignment: CDR1 MDHEN and CDR2 SYDVKM. V shed 3 bases and J shed 5 bases, with 11 bases lying between them. CDR3 length equals 14 residues. The CDR3 is CASSFLGEDNEQFF. The CDR3 region has the DNA TGTGCCAGCAGTTTCTTAGGGGAGGACAATGAGCAGTTCTTC. Looking up the rest from reference TRBV28 and TRBJ2-1 gives the full variable domain: DVKVTQSSRYLVKRTGEKVFLECVQDMDHENMFWYRQDPGLGLRLIYFSYDVKMKEKGDIPEGYSVSREKKERFSLILESASTNQTSMYLCASSFLGEDNEQFFGPGTRLTVL.

The V and J genes are TRBV29-1 and TRBJ1-1; the match to TRBD1 covers 7 bases. There are 14 residues in the CDR3. V was clipped by 6 bases and J by 4 bases; unmatched bases: 11. Germline CDR1 reads SQVTM; CDR2 reads ANQGSEA. The CDR3 region has the DNA TGCAGCGTGCTACGGGACAGCTGGGGCACTGAAGCTTTCTTT. This codes for CSVLRDSWGTEAFF. Filled out from reference TRBV29-1 and TRBJ1-1, the complete variable domain reads SAVISQKPSRDICQRGTSLTIQCQVDSQVTMMFWYRQQPGQSLTLIATANQGSEATYESGFVIDKFPISRPNLTFSTLTVSNMSPEDSSIYLCSVLRDSWGTEAFFGQGTRLTVV.

The chain employs TRBV30 and TRBJ2-3; 7 positions match TRBD2. Germline trimming cut 3 bases from V and 6 bases from J; bases unmatched to any gene: 6. Germline CDR1 reads GTSNPN; CDR2 reads SVGIG (reference sequence). This CDR3 has 13 amino acids. The CDR3 nucleotides read TGTGCCTGGAGAGGGGACTATTCCGATACGCAGTATTTT. This encodes CAWRGDYSDTQYF.

The chain uses TRBV28 and TRBJ2-7; tentatively, D is TRBD1 (5 bases). There are 15 residues in the CDR3. Germline CDR1 and CDR2: MDHEN and SYDVKM. V was pared by 6 bases and J by 0 bases, with 15 bases between. CDR3 sequence reads: CASRSGLRSSYEQYF. The CDR3 coding sequence is TGTGCCAGCAGGTCAGGGTTGCGGAGCTCCTACGAGCAGTACTTC.

This sequence joins TRBV4-1 and TRBJ2-7; 12 positions agree with TRBD2. J lost 2 bases, V lost 4 bases, and 12 bases had no gene match. Germline loops: CDR1 MGHRA, CDR2 YSYEKL. The CDR3 runs 18 residues. The CDR3 sequence is CASSLLTGTSGPAYEQYF. The CDR3 DNA follows: TGCGCCAGCAGCCTACTTACCGGGACTAGCGGGCCGGCCTACGAGCAGTACTTC.

The table lists this clone with a count of one. CDR3 residues: CASSQDRGRNQPQHF. The CDR3 DNA is TGTGCCAGCAGCCAGGACAGGGGTCGCAATCAGCCCCAGCATTTT. V and J are TRBV7-8 and TRBJ1-5; 9 bases map to TRBD1. This CDR3 spans 15 amino acids. V trimming: 5 bases; J trimming: 2 bases; junction bases outside the gene matches: 4. Germline CDR1 reads SGHVS; CDR2 reads FQNEAQ.

The V call is TRBV28, the J call TRBJ2-7; 8 nucleotides match TRBD2. V was pared by 5 bases and J by 4 bases, with 7 bases of the junction left unmatched. Germline V gene data show CDR1 as MDHEN and CDR2 as SYDVKM. The CDR3 sequence is 14 residues long. The CDR3 is CASSPPGGRYEQYF. Written as DNA, the CDR3 is TGTGCCAGCAGTCCTCCGGGAGGGAGGTACGAGCAGTACTTC.

This chain joins TRBV5-1 and TRBJ2-5; D is unresolved. V was trimmed by 2 bases and J by 5 bases, leaving 7 bases between them. Germline V CDR1 and CDR2: SGHRS, YFSETQ. The length of the CDR3 is 12 residues. CDR3: CASSLSRETQYF. The CDR3 nucleotides are TGCGCCAGCAGCTTAAGCCGTGAGACCCAGTACTTC.

The CDR3 loop is CASSPPGTGGYEQYF. CDR3 nucleotides: TGTGCCAGCTCACCTCCCGGGACAGGGGGATACGAGCAGTACTTC. The chain recombines TRBV18 with TRBJ2-7; the match to TRBD1 covers 11 bases. J lost 4 bases, V lost 3 bases, and 5 bases had no gene match. The germline gives CDR1 KGHSH, CDR2 LQKENI. CDR3 size: 15 residues.

CDR3 in amino acids: CASRQPGNMNTEAFF. As DNA, the CDR3 is TGCGCCAGCAGACAGCCCGGTAATATGAACACTGAAGCTTTCTTT. The chain recombines TRBV10-1 with TRBJ1-1, with D unclear. Germline V gene lookup returns CDR1 WNHNN and CDR2 SYGVQD (reference sequence). CDR3 length: 15 residues. V lost 6 bases, J lost 0 bases, and 14 bases lay in between.

This chain joins TRBV18 and TRBJ1-5, with a weak D call TRBD1 (6 bases). Per germline, CDR1 KGHSH and CDR2 LQKENI. Trimming took 4 bases from V and 1 from J, leaving 20 bases between them. This CDR3 is 18 amino acids long. In nucleotides, the CDR3 is TGTGCCAGCTCACGAACACAAAAACAGGGCAGGAGCAATCAGCCCCAGCATTTT. This gives the protein CASSRTQKQGRSNQPQHF.

The rearrangement links TRBV27 to TRBJ1-1; maybe TRBD1 (5 bases). CDR3 length: 14 residues. Germline CDR1 reads MNHEY; CDR2 reads SMNVEV (reference sequence). Trimming shortened V by 3 bases and J by 3 bases, and 11 bases separated the two germline ends. CDR3 amino acids: CASSFRGLDTEAFF. The CDR3 DNA is TGTGCCAGCAGTTTTCGGGGACTAGACACTGAAGCTTTCTTT.

V gene TRBV11-3 combines with J gene TRBJ1-1; D may be TRBD1 (6 bases). Between the trimmed V and J ends, which lost 0 bases and 5 bases, there was a span of 7 bases. The CDR3 is made up of 13 amino acids. The germline gives CDR1 SGHNT, CDR2 YENEEA. The CDR3: CASSLEGATEAFF. The DNA for the CDR3 is TGTGCCAGCAGCTTAGAGGGGGCAACTGAAGCTTTCTTT.

The V and J genes are TRBV7-2 and TRBJ2-2; 7 positions agree with TRBD1. CDR3 length equals 16 residues. V shed 2 bases and J 5 bases; nucleotides not matched to a gene: 8. Germline V gene data show CDR1 as SGHTA and CDR2 as FQGNSA. CDR3 bases: TGTGCCAGCAGCTTAAACCGACAGGGTGGGACCGGGGAGCTGTTTTTT. Its translation is CASSLNRQGGTGELFF.

The V and J genes are TRBV27 and TRBJ2-2, with D maybe TRBD1 (7 bases). The CDR3 consists of 15 residues. Germline V gene data show CDR1 as MNHEY and CDR2 as SMNVEV (reference sequence). V was clipped by 5 bases and J by 3 bases, with 13 bases between them. The DNA of the CDR3 is TGTGCCAGCAGTACCGACAGGGAGGACACCGGGGAGCTGTTTTTT. The encoded protein is CASSTDREDTGELFF.

The V gene is TRBV28, the J gene TRBJ1-5; TRBD1 is a possible D gene (5 bases). Trimming took 6 bases from V and 2 from J, leaving 14 bases between them. Looked up from germline, CDR1 is MDHEN and CDR2 is SYDVKM. The CDR3 runs to 15 residues. CDR3 in amino acids: CASRPQGGGNQPQHF. The CDR3 DNA reads as TGTGCCAGCAGACCTCAGGGTGGTGGCAATCAGCCCCAGCATTTT.

This chain uses TRBV2 with TRBJ1-1; D is ambiguous. Germline CDR1 and CDR2: SNHLY and FYNNEI. CDR3 length: 12 amino acids. Trimming took 2 bases from V and 8 from J, leaving 9 bases between them. The CDR3, as DNA: TGTGCCAGCAGTGAATTCCGAGGGGAAGCTTTCTTT. This sequence encodes CASSEFRGEAFF. Full variable domain (rest looked up from reference TRBV2 and TRBJ1-1): EPEVTQTPSHQVTQMGQEVILRCVPISNHLYFYWYRQILGQKVEFLVSFYNNEISEKSEIFDDQFSVERPDGSNFTLKIRSTKLEDSAMYFCASSEFRGEAFFGQGTRLTVV.

This chain links TRBV30 with TRBJ1-2; TRBD1 agrees at 7 bases. V was pared by 3 bases and J by 4 bases, with 11 bases of the junction left unmatched. Germline CDR1 is GTSNPN and CDR2 is SVGIG (reference sequence). This CDR3 comprises 15 residues. The CDR3 sequence: CAWRLLRDSGYGYTF. The CDR3 DNA sequence: TGTGCCTGGAGACTCCTCCGGGACAGTGGCTATGGCTACACCTTC. Filled out from reference TRBV30 and TRBJ1-2, the complete variable domain reads SQTIHQWPATLVQPVGSPLSLECTVEGTSNPNLYWYRQAAGRGLQLLFYSVGIGQISSEVPQNLSASRPQDRQFILSSKKLLLSDSGFYLCAWRLLRDSGYGYTFGSGTRLTVV.

The rearrangement uses TRBV2 and TRBJ1-2; 12 bases are shared with TRBD1. This CDR3 spans 14 amino acids. Germline V CDR1 and CDR2: SNHLY, FYNNEI. V lost 7 bases, J lost 7 bases, and 7 bases stayed unmatched. CDR3 region: CASTSGTGGSGYTF. Written as DNA, the CDR3 is TGTGCCAGCACCTCCGGGACAGGGGGCTCTGGCTACACCTTC.

This rearrangement joins TRBV29-1 to TRBJ2-1, with 9 bases that match TRBD2. The germline V gene has CDR1 SQVTM and CDR2 ANQGSEA. V was clipped by 4 bases and J by 4 bases; unmatched bases: 8. CDR3 size: 15 residues. The CDR3 DNA reads TGCAGCGTTGTTCCCGCGACTAGCGGATACAATGAGCAGTTCTTC. Residues: CSVVPATSGYNEQFF.

The chain joins TRBV4-1 to TRBJ1-2; D is perhaps TRBD1 (5 bases). CDR3 length: 17 amino acids. Trimming shortened V by 0 bases and J by 5 bases, and 19 bases separated the two germline ends. The germline V gene encodes CDR1 MGHRA and CDR2 YSYEKL. Here the CDR3 reads CASSQDSGFGRGYGYTF. Here the CDR3 DNA reads TGCGCCAGCAGCCAAGATTCTGGATTTGGGAGGGGATATGGCTACACCTTC.